Below are 27 T cell receptor beta chains sequenced from a single sample in a study of blood T cell repertoires in COVID-19. The repertoire was sequenced with immunoSEQ multiplex PCR; TCRdb's copy has only in-frame clones and lacks some. The sample yields about 110,000 clones, approximately 81% seen once. Specimen: peripheral blood. All receptors derive from a man aged 35 to 55 with acute or convalescent COVID-19.

J is TRBJ1-1 and V is TRBV28; 8 bases map to TRBD1. V shed 4 bases, J shed 4 bases, and the junction held 8 bases outside the gene matches. The CDR3 is made up of 15 amino acids. In germline, CDR1 is MDHEN, CDR2 SYDVKM. CDR3 protein: CASSSTQGVLTEAFF. For the CDR3, the DNA is TGTGCCAGCAGTTCCACACAGGGGGTGCTCACTGAAGCTTTCTTT.

The chain couples TRBV24-1 to TRBJ2-3; perhaps TRBD2 as D (6 bases). The ends were cut back, 9 bases at V and 4 bases at J, with 10 bases in the middle. The CDR3 runs to 12 residues. From germline, CDR1 is KGHDR and CDR2 SFDVKD. The CDR3 DNA reads as TGTGCCACCGCGGAGGGGCCAGATACGCAGTATTTT. It specifies CATAEGPDTQYF.

This clone appeared a single time. The V and J genes are TRBV7-9 and TRBJ1-6, with D tentatively TRBD1 (6 bases). This CDR3 spans 16 amino acids. With 1 base removed from V and 7 bases from J, the gap between germline ends came to 14 bases. The germline CDR1 and CDR2 sequences are SEHNR and FQNEAQ (reference sequence). CDR3 amino acids: CASSLVGRQGNSPLHF. In nucleotides, the CDR3 is TGTGCCAGCAGCTTAGTGGGCAGGCAGGGGAATTCACCCCTCCACTTT.

The V and J genes are TRBV14 and TRBJ1-3; TRBD1 aligns across 8 bases. The CDR3 consists of 16 residues. Germline CDR1 SGHDN, CDR2 FVKESK. V shed 7 bases and J 2 bases; nucleotides not matched to a gene: 10. Here the CDR3 DNA reads TGTGCCAGCACCCTCTCGACAGGGGCAACTGGAAACACCATATATTTT. Translating gives CASTLSTGATGNTIYF.

The chain carries TRBV29-1 and TRBJ2-1, with a weak D call TRBD2 (7 bases). V was cut by 4 bases and J by 7 bases, with 11 bases left in between. The CDR3 has 12 amino acids. CDR1 is SQVTM and CDR2 is ANQGSEA in the germline V gene. The CDR3 DNA follows: TGCAGCGTTGTTGGGAGGGGGAATGAGCAGTTCTTC. This translates into CSVVGRGNEQFF.

This chain connects TRBV11-2 to TRBJ2-5; perhaps TRBD2 as D (5 bases). V was cut by 6 bases and J by 7 bases, with 21 bases left in between. Germline V lookup: CDR1 SGHAT, CDR2 FQNNGV. CDR3 size: 15 residues. DNA of the CDR3: TGTGCCAGCAGATCGGACGCAGGCCCCGAGGGGACCCAGTACTTC. It is translated as CASRSDAGPEGTQYF. Full variable domain (rest looked up from reference TRBV11-2 and TRBJ2-5): EAGVAQSPRYKIIEKRQSVAFWCNPISGHATLYWYQQILGQGPKLLIQFQNNGVVDDSQLPKDRFSAERLKGVDSTLKIQPAKLEDSAVYLCASRSDAGPEGTQYFGPGTRLLVL.

The chain is built from TRBV5-4 and TRBJ2-7; a possible D gene is TRBD2 (6 bases). There are 13 residues in the CDR3. Trimming left V 1 base short and J 9 bases short, with 14 bases between. From germline, CDR1 is SGHNT and CDR2 YYREEE (reference sequence). CDR3 DNA: TGTGCCAGCAGCTTGCCAATGGGACTTCCGCAGTACTTC. Its protein product is CASSLPMGLPQYF.

This sequence joins TRBV6-2 or TRBV6-3 and TRBJ2-1; unclear D gene. CDR1 MNHEY and CDR2 SVGEGT come from the germline V gene. This CDR3 has 12 amino acids. Trimming left V 2 bases short and J 7 bases short, with 6 bases between. CDR3 coding DNA: TGTGCCAGCAGTTACCATCGGAATGAGCAGTTCTTC. Its protein is CASSYHRNEQFF.

The chain carries TRBV7-9 and TRBJ1-1; perhaps TRBD1 as D (6 bases). Germline CDR1 and CDR2: SEHNR and FQNEAQ (reference sequence). This CDR3 contains 13 residues. Between the trimmed V and J ends, which lost 4 bases and 4 bases, there was a span of 10 bases. The CDR3: CASSSRGATEAFF. DNA for the CDR3: TGTGCCAGCAGCTCCCGGGGGGCCACTGAAGCTTTCTTT.

This clone was found once. The CDR3 sequence is CATRGGAGNQPQHF. CDR3 nucleotides: TGTGCCACCCGGGGCGGGGCAGGCAATCAGCCCCAGCATTTT. V and J are TRBV21-1 and TRBJ1-5. TRBV21-1 constitutes a pseudogene. The CDR3 length is 14 residues.

The chain joins TRBV28 to TRBJ2-1; 7 bases agree with TRBD2. Germline V CDR1 and CDR2: MDHEN, SYDVKM. J gave up 8 bases and V 6 bases, and 10 bases lay outside the gene matches. The CDR3 loop spans 14 amino acids. In nucleotides, the CDR3 is TGTGCCAGCAGGAGATGGGACTACGGGGATGAGCAGTTCTTC. It translates to CASRRWDYGDEQFF.

This chain joins TRBV5-8 and TRBJ2-1, with D possibly matching TRBD1 (5 bases). V was clipped by 0 bases and J by 6 bases, with 13 bases between them. This CDR3 contains 15 residues. Germline V gene data show CDR1 as SGHTS and CDR2 as YDEGEE. CDR3 DNA: TGTGCCAGCAGCTTGGCGCAGGGTGGAATCAATGAGCAGTTCTTC. It specifies CASSLAQGGINEQFF.

The chain carries TRBV3-1 (or the pseudogene TRBV3-2) and TRBJ2-1; the match to TRBD1 covers 7 bases. The germline CDR1 and CDR2 sequences are LGHDT and YNNKEL (reference sequence). Trimming removed 4 bases from V and 1 base from J; junction bases left unmatched: 16. There are 19 residues in the CDR3. In DNA, the CDR3 is TGTGCCAGCAGCCCTAGGGTTGGGGGACAGTGGGTGTCCTACAATGAGCAGTTCTTC. It yields the protein CASSPRVGGQWVSYNEQFF.

This clone was recorded a few times. The J gene is TRBJ1-4, the V gene TRBV18, with D unclear. CDR1 is KGHSH, CDR2 LQKENI, per germline. The CDR3 sequence is 13 residues long. With 3 bases removed from V and 5 bases from J, the gap between germline ends came to 7 bases. CDR3 bases: TGTGCCAGCTCACCTGCTGAGAATGAAAAACTGTTTTTT. This gives the protein CASSPAENEKLFF.

This chain joins TRBV2 and TRBJ2-5; D remains unclear. Germline CDR1 is SNHLY and CDR2 is FYNNEI. V gave up 4 bases and J gave up 3 bases, with 9 bases separating them. The CDR3 runs to 13 residues. The CDR3 region is CASSVTLKETQYF. CDR3 nucleotides: TGTGCCAGCAGTGTGACACTGAAAGAGACCCAGTACTTC.

The rearrangement uses TRBV2 and TRBJ1-5; no clear D gene. Germline V gives CDR1 SNHLY, CDR2 FYNNEI. The CDR3 sequence is 12 residues long. Trimming pared 6 bases from V and 6 bases from J, leaving 9 bases between. The CDR3 sequence is CASSLSFQPQHF. In DNA form, the CDR3 reads TGTGCCAGCAGCCTCTCGTTTCAGCCCCAGCATTTT.

The chain couples TRBV14 to TRBJ2-3, with 11 bases aligning to TRBD2. The V gene's germline CDR1 is SGHDN and CDR2 FVKESK. After removal of 1 base from V and 6 bases from J, the junction contained 3 bases not matched to a gene. The CDR3 spans 15 residues. CDR3: CASSQATSGGDTQYF. The CDR3 DNA is TGTGCCAGCAGCCAAGCCACTAGCGGGGGCGATACGCAGTATTTT. The full variable domain, rest sourced from reference TRBV14 and TRBJ2-3, is EAGVTQFPSHSVIEKGQTVTLRCDPISGHDNLYWYRRVMGKEIKFLLHFVKESKQDESGMPNNRFLAERTGGTYSTLKVQPAELEDSGVYFCASSQATSGGDTQYFGPGTRLTVL.

This chain connects TRBV7-3 to TRBJ2-7, with 8 bases that match TRBD2. V lost 0 bases and J lost 5; bases outside the gene matches: 6. The CDR3 contains 15 residues. In germline, CDR1 is SGHTA, CDR2 FQGTGA. The CDR3 DNA reads as TGTGCCAGCAGCTTAACGAGCGGGAGTTACCACGAGCAGTACTTC. Translating it yields CASSLTSGSYHEQYF. Full variable domain (outside the CDR3, taken from reference TRBV7-3 and TRBJ2-7): GAGVSQTPSNKVTEKGKYVELRCDPISGHTALYWYRQSLGQGPEFLIYFQGTGAADDSGLPNDRFFAVRPEGSVSTLKIQRTERGDSAVYLCASSLTSGSYHEQYFGPGTRLTVT.

The chain uses TRBV5-1 and TRBJ2-7; the D gene is possibly TRBD1 (6 bases). Trimming pared 7 bases from V and 3 bases from J, leaving 17 bases between. The CDR3 is 14 amino acids. Germline V gene data show CDR1 as SGHRS and CDR2 as YFSETQ. CDR3 in DNA: TGCGCCAGCTCTGGGACAACGGGTCTCTACGAGCAGTACTTC. Encoded protein: CASSGTTGLYEQYF.

The chain carries TRBV29-1 and TRBJ1-5; D is undetermined. The V end was cut by 4 bases, the J end by 11 bases, with 21 bases between. The germline gives CDR1 SQVTM, CDR2 ANQGSEA. This CDR3 spans 14 amino acids. As DNA, the CDR3 is TGCAGCGTTGCGGCGGACGGAGGGTCTTGGGCCCAGCATTTT. Protein product: CSVAADGGSWAQHF.

This clone was detected only once. The genes are TRBV7-2 and TRBJ1-1; 8 bases line up with TRBD1. The CDR3 spans 14 residues. The V and J ends lost 4 bases and 7 bases, in that order; junction bases with no gene match: 8. The germline CDR1 and CDR2 sequences are SGHTA and FQGNSA. Written as DNA, the CDR3 is TGTGCCAGCAGCTACGGACAGGGTAGGATTGAAGCTTTCTTT. Amino acids: CASSYGQGRIEAFF.

The chain employs TRBV18 and TRBJ2-2, with a tentative D call TRBD1 (5 bases). Germline CDR1 reads KGHSH; CDR2 reads LQKENI. The V end lost 1 base, the J end lost 0 bases, and 12 bases lay between the germline ends. There are 17 residues in the CDR3. The CDR3 region is CASSPRLGQANTGELFF. Written as DNA, the CDR3 is TGTGCCAGCTCACCACGGTTGGGGCAAGCGAACACCGGGGAGCTGTTTTTT.

This clone came up once. A read error may produce the germline difference seen at one junction end. The CDR3 coding sequence is TGTGCTAGCAGCCCCAGTCCGGGACAGCCCTCCCCGACCCAGTACTTC. This translates into CASSPSPGQPSPTQYF. The chain carries TRBV7-7 and TRBJ2-5; TRBD1 matches 7 bases. Germline V gives CDR1 SSHAT, CDR2 FNYEAQ (reference sequence). CDR3 length: 16 residues.

This clone occurred a few times. The chain links TRBV4-2 to TRBJ1-5, with D possibly matching TRBD1 (5 bases). Germline V lookup: CDR1 LGHNA, CDR2 YNFKEQ. V lost 2 bases and J 5 bases, leaving 13 bases between the germline ends. The CDR3 extends over 15 amino acids. The CDR3 coding sequence is TGTGCCAGCAGCCAACGGGGTGGGGGGGATCAGCCCCAGCATTTT. Translated: CASSQRGGGDQPQHF.

This sequence joins TRBV6-5 and TRBJ2-2; TRBD1 matches at 8 bases. CDR1 is MNHEY, CDR2 SVGAGI, per germline. V trimming: 6 bases; J trimming: 3 bases; junction bases outside the gene matches: 6. The CDR3 is made up of 15 amino acids. The CDR3 is CASRTGVVDTGELFF. DNA for the CDR3: TGTGCCAGCAGGACAGGGGTGGTCGACACCGGGGAGCTGTTTTTT.

J is TRBJ2-1 and V is TRBV5-1; D is unclear. Germline CDR1 is SGHRS and CDR2 is YFSETQ. Trimming took off 1 base at V and 9 bases at J, with 8 bases between the two ends. The CDR3 consists of 12 residues. The CDR3 loop is CASSLFRREQFF. The CDR3 DNA sequence: TGCGCCAGCAGCTTGTTCCGTCGTGAGCAGTTCTTC.

The chain recombines TRBV29-1 with TRBJ2-7, with TRBD1 matching over 8 bases. CDR3 size: 15 residues. The germline gives CDR1 SQVTM, CDR2 ANQGSEA. V lost 0 bases and J lost 12; bases outside the gene matches: 16. This CDR3 reads CSVEDTGQGASFRYF. CDR3 nucleotides: TGCAGCGTTGAAGATACGGGGCAGGGGGCGAGTTTTCGGTACTTC.